This record looks at one TCR beta chain sequence and its context. 5' RACE with UMI labels generated the TRB cDNA libraries. No DNA is given; TCRdb re-called the 5' RACE reads and lists each CDR3 protein once. The repertoire table contains about 58,000 distinct CDR3 sequences. The germline V gene encodes CDR1 MNHEY and CDR2 SMNVEV (reference sequence). This CDR3 comprises 13 residues. The data were obtained in a study of CXCR3-negative and CXCR3-positive naive CD8 T cells. Source material: naive CXCR3- CD8+ T cells from blood. The subset: CD45RO-CCR7+CD27+CD95- naive CD8+ T cells lacking CXCR3 (TNR3-). This receptor was obtained from a human donor in good health. Some clones in this sample may be carry-over from other donors' samples. The chain has TRBV27 and TRBJ1-2; TCRdb proposes TRBD1, but this gene call is untestable without DNA. The CDR3 is CASMGAIAYGYTF.